This TCR beta chain was captured by sequencing in a study of T cell changes during pregnancy in multiple sclerosis. The method was immunoSEQ multiplex PCR; TCRdb's version includes in-frame clones alone and lacks a portion of them. The sample yields under 60,000 clones, 90% to 95% seen once. Germline V gene lookup returns CDR1 SEHNR and CDR2 FQNEAQ (reference sequence). The CDR3 is 13 residues long. The V end lost 3 bases, the J end lost 4 bases, and 9 bases lay between the germline ends. The TCR originated in a female donor with multiple sclerosis, enrolled in a pregnancy study. V and J are TRBV7-9 and TRBJ2-5; TRBD2 might be the D (5 bases). Sequenced material: CD8+ T cells from peripheral blood mononuclear cells, taken after pregnancy. CDR3 DNA: TGTGCCAGCAGCTTCGAGGGCCCAGAGACCCAGTACTTC. Protein: CASSFEGPETQYF.